This T cell receptor (beta chain) was documented in a study of Tregs in tolerant kidney transplant recipients. Whole-study results and caveats: Biological reproducibility was not directly addressed, but technical replication error appeared minimal.

This CDR3 comprises 16 residues. Germline V gene sequence: CDR1 LNHDA, CDR2 SQIVND (reference sequence). J gave up 7 bases and V 2 bases, and 5 bases lay outside the gene matches. For this clone: Its antigen is still unknown.

Unstimulated Tregs (CD4+CD25+CD127-) and CD4+CD25- non-Tregs were sorted from PBMCs. Libraries were prepared by immunoSEQ multiplex PCR; TCRdb keeps only in-frame clonotypes and omits some of them. The data show just under 65,000 clones, 98% seen once. The chain couples TRBV19 to TRBJ1-6; 10 bases fit TRBD1. This clonotype was sampled from a human donor who received a combined kidney and bone marrow transplant. Sequenced material: Tregs from blood, taken before the transplant. The CDR3 reads CASSIKGGQGNSPLHF. The CDR3 DNA follows: TGTGCCAGTAGTATAAAGGGGGGACAGGGGAATTCACCCCTCCACTTT.